Listed below are T cell receptor beta chains from one sample, sequenced in a study of blood T cell repertoires in COVID-19. The table came from immunoSEQ multiplex PCR; TCRdb's copy has only in-frame clones and leaves some out. The data contain 200,000 to 300,000 clones, 75% to 90% of them singletons. The source material was peripheral blood. The receptors derive from a woman aged 40 to 50 with acute or convalescent COVID-19. CDR3s include the opening cysteine and the closing phenylalanine or tryptophan. A D gene is named only where the DNA matches it firmly. Part of the rows lack a size; the others show once, few, many or a class for expanded clones.

TRBJ2-2 | . | . | TRBV12-3/TRBV12-4 | TGTGCCAGCAGGGAACAGCACACCGGGGAGCTGTTTTTT | CASREQHTGELFF
TRBJ2-5 | . | TRBD1 | TRBV25-1 | TGTGCCAGCAGTGAATTTGGGACAGGCGGGGAGACCCAGTACTTC | CASSEFGTGGETQYF
TRBJ1-6 | . | . | TRBV6-5 | TGTGCCAGCAGGCACGGGAGAGATAATTCACCCCTCCACTTT | CASRHGRDNSPLHF
TRBJ2-1 | . | TRBD1 | TRBV7-7 | TGTGCCAGCAGCGCGCCCGGGACAGGGACCAATGAGCAGTTCTTC | CASSAPGTGTNEQFF
TRBJ2-5 | once | . | TRBV6-5 | TGTGCCAGCAGTTCTCAAGACCTAGGGGGGGCCCAGTACTTC | CASSSQDLGGAQYF
TRBJ2-1 | . | . | TRBV5-5 | TGTGCCAGCCATACCCCGGGTATTGAGCAGTTCTTC | CASHTPGIEQFF
TRBJ1-1 | . | . | TRBV18 | TGTGCCAGCTCACCACTGGAGGGCGCCTATGAAGCTTTCTTT | CASSPLEGAYEAFF
TRBJ2-1 | few | TRBD1 | TRBV24-1 | TGTGCCACCACCCGACAGGGATGCTCCTACAATGAGCAGTTCTTC | CATTRQGCSYNEQFF
TRBJ1-2 | . | . | TRBV2 | TGTGCCAGCAGTCAGGTCTCACCAAACTATGGCTACACCTTC | CASSQVSPNYGYTF
TRBJ1-1 | . | . | TRBV10-3 | TGTGCCATCGGGGGGGGAATGAACACTGAAGCTTTCTTT | CAIGGGMNTEAFF
TRBJ1-1 | . | . | TRBV21-1 | TGTGCCAGCAGCAAATCAAGACGGGGAGAGAACACTGAAGCTTTCTTT | CASSKSRRGENTEAFF
TRBJ1-1 | . | . | TRBV9 | TGTGCCAGCAGCCCACAGGGAGGGGTCACTGAAGCTTTCTTT | CASSPQGGVTEAFF
TRBJ1-2 | . | . | TRBV15 | TGTGCCACCAGCAGAGAGGCGGGGAACTATGGCTACACCTTC | CATSREAGNYGYTF
TRBJ2-3 | . | . | TRBV18 | TGTGCCAGCTCACCTGCTCACAGGGCGGAAGATACGCAGTATTTT | CASSPAHRAEDTQYF
TRBJ1-2 | . | . | TRBV5-4 | TGTGCCAGCAGCTTGGGTTATGAGGGCTACACCTTC | CASSLGYEGYTF
TRBJ1-4 | . | . | TRBV30 | TGTGCCTGGAGGTTGCAGGGTTATGAAAAACTGTTTTTT | CAWRLQGYEKLFF
TRBJ2-5 | . | TRBD2 | TRBV5-1 | TGCGCCAGCAGCCCAGGGGGGCTAGCGGGGGTTTACCAAGAGACCCAGTACTTC | CASSPGGLAGVYQETQYF
TRBJ2-2 | . | TRBD1 | TRBV6-5 | TGTGCCGGTCACAGGGGACCGAACACCGGGGAGCTGTTTTTT | CAGHRGPNTGELFF
TRBJ1-5 | . | . | TRBV19 | TGTGCCAGTAACCCTAGTCCCCTCCAGCGTCGCAATCAGCCCCAGCATTTT | CASNPSPLQRRNQPQHF
TRBJ1-2 | . | TRBD1 | TRBV24-1 | TGTGCCACCAGTGACCCCGGGACAGAAGTCTATGGCTACACCTTC | CATSDPGTEVYGYTF
TRBJ1-2 | . | . | TRBV9 | TGTGCCAGCAGCGGGGGCGATACAGGTCTCTATGGCTACACCTTC | CASSGGDTGLYGYTF
TRBJ1-2 | . | TRBD1 | TRBV19 | TGTGCCAGTAGTATGGACAGGGGGGCCTATGGCTACACCTTC | CASSMDRGAYGYTF
TRBJ2-1 | . | . | TRBV15 | TGTGCCACCAGCAGAGATAGGAGCAGGGGTAGGTATGAGCAGTTCTTC | CATSRDRSRGRYEQFF
TRBJ1-5 | . | TRBD1 | TRBV7-9 | TGTGCCAGCAGCTTAGAAGGGGGCATCAATCAGCCCCAGCATTTT | CASSLEGGINQPQHF
TRBJ1-3 | . | TRBD1 | TRBV5-1 | TGCGCCAGCAGCTTGGCTGCGTCGGGACAGACTCGCTCTGGAAACACCATATATTTT | CASSLAASGQTRSGNTIYF
TRBJ1-2 | . | . | TRBV29-1 | TGCAGCGTTGAAGATCTTATTTACAGTAGTGGCTACACCTTC | CSVEDLIYSSGYTF
TRBJ2-2 | . | . | TRBV5-6 | TGTGCCAGCAGCTTGGGTGAGGGCCCCTCTGGGGAGCTGTTTTTT | CASSLGEGPSGELFF
TRBJ1-3 | . | . | TRBV7-9 | TGTGCCAGCAGCTTAGGCGGAAGCTCTGGAAACACCATATATTTT | CASSLGGSSGNTIYF
TRBJ1-1 | . | . | TRBV7-9 | TGTGCCAGCAGCTCGCGCTCGGGGGGCGCTGAAGCTTTCTTT | CASSSRSGGAEAFF
TRBJ1-2 | . | . | TRBV21-1 | TGTGCCAGCAGCGCCCAGACAGGGGGCTACACCTTC | CASSAQTGGYTF
TRBJ2-5 | . | TRBD1 | TRBV5-1 | TGCGCCAGCGGTCGGGACAGGGGAGAGACCCAGTACTTC | CASGRDRGETQYF
TRBJ2-4 | . | TRBD1 | TRBV9 | TGTGCCAGCAGCGCCGGACAGGACCGGGGCATTCAGTACTTC | CASSAGQDRGIQYF
TRBJ1-5 | . | TRBD1 | TRBV6-5 | TGTGCCATCCAGGACAGGGCGAGTCTAGGGCAGCCCCAGCATTTT | CAIQDRASLGQPQHF
TRBJ2-3 | . | . | TRBV5-1 | TGCGCCAGCAGCTTGCAGTCCTTTAGCACAGATACGCAGTATTTT | CASSLQSFSTDTQYF
TRBJ2-1 | . | . | TRBV4-1 | TGCGCCAGCAGCCAAGGTTTTGTTGTGGCCCTCGAGCAGTTCTTC | CASSQGFVVALEQFF
TRBJ1-5 | . | . | TRBV7-9 | TGTGCCAGCAGCTTAGTGGCGGGGCAGGCCCCGAATCAGCCCCAGCATTTT | CASSLVAGQAPNQPQHF
TRBJ2-2 | . | . | TRBV5-6 | TGTGCCAGCAGGGCCGGGTACTTGAACACCGGGGAGCTGTTTTTT | CASRAGYLNTGELFF
TRBJ2-2 | . | . | TRBV10-3 | TGTGCCATCAGTGAGTCCAGCGCTAGCACCGGGGAGCTGTTTTTT | CAISESSASTGELFF
TRBJ1-2 | once | TRBD1 | TRBV6-2/TRBV6-3 | TGTGCCAGCAGCAGCGGGACAGGGGGCAAGTATGGCTACACCTTC | CASSSGTGGKYGYTF
TRBJ1-5 | . | TRBD1 | TRBV27 | TGTGCCAGCAGTCTGACAGGGTATCAGCCCCAGCATTTT | CASSLTGYQPQHF
TRBJ2-3 | . | TRBD2 | TRBV4-1 | TGCGCCAGCAGCCAAGGCCTAGCGGGGGGAGATACGCAGTATTTT | CASSQGLAGGDTQYF
TRBJ2-1 | . | TRBD1 | TRBV5-1 | TGCGCCAGCAGCTTGTCCGGACAGGGACCGAATGAGCAGTTCTTC | CASSLSGQGPNEQFF
TRBJ1-2 | . | TRBD1 | TRBV19 | TGTGCCACCAGTGGACAGGGCCTTTATGGCTACACCTTC | CATSGQGLYGYTF
TRBJ1-1 | . | . | TRBV6-5 | TGTGCCAGCAGGGTACAGGGTTTCACTGAAGCTTTCTTT | CASRVQGFTEAFF
TRBJ1-1 | . | . | TRBV5-1 | TGCGCCAGCAGCCCCCCGGGGGACACTGAAGCTTTCTTT | CASSPPGDTEAFF
TRBJ1-5 | . | . | TRBV18 | TGTGCCAGCTCACCGGAGGGCGGTCAGCCCCAGCATTTT | CASSPEGGQPQHF
TRBJ2-2 | few | . | TRBV7-2 | TGTGCCAGCAGCTTTATTTCCGGGGAGCTGTTTTTT | CASSFISGELFF
TRBJ2-3 | . | TRBD2 | TRBV29-1 | TGCAGCGTTGAAGCTCCTAGCGGGGGGGCCGCCCAAGATACGCAGTATTTT | CSVEAPSGGAAQDTQYF
TRBJ1-2 | . | . | TRBV2 | TGTGCCAGCAGTGAAGAGGCCGAGGGCTATGGCTACACCTTC | CASSEEAEGYGYTF
TRBJ1-3 | once | . | TRBV12-3/TRBV12-4 | TGTGCCAGCAGCCCGCAGGGAAACACCATATATTTT | CASSPQGNTIYF
TRBJ2-5 | . | TRBD1 | TRBV7-9 | TGTGCCAGCAGCTTATTGATTGGACAGGGAGAGTACCAAGAGACCCAGTACTTC | CASSLLIGQGEYQETQYF
TRBJ1-1 | . | . | TRBV5-1 | TGCGCCAGCAGCTTGCGAGGGAACACTGAAGCTTTCTTT | CASSLRGNTEAFF
TRBJ2-1 | . | TRBD2 | TRBV4-2 | TGTGCCAGCAGCCAAGAGGGGACTAGCGGGGATGAGCAGTTCTTC | CASSQEGTSGDEQFF
TRBJ1-1 | . | TRBD1 | TRBV5-1 | TGCGCCAGCAGCCCGGGACAGGCCAACTTGAACACTGAAGCTTTCTTT | CASSPGQANLNTEAFF